The T cell receptor (beta chain) under discussion was sequenced for a study of blood T cell repertoires in COVID-19 (dated by TCRdb to about 2020). Background for the entire study: Samples covering the acute and convalescent phases of COVID-19 were provided by collaborators in the United States, Italy and Spain. The material from the prospective study consisted of cDNA or gDNA derived from T cells, B-cell-depleted T cells, or PBMCs. Deeply sampled blood TCRbeta repertoires from subjects exposed to, actively infected with, or recovered from COVID-19 were included in the dataset. The repertoires were released in a freely available public database meant as a resource for research on the immune response to SARS-CoV-2. Samples came from the ongoing ImmuneRACE study (first 160 participants) plus 1,254 subjects from 6 global collaborators. Sample metadata almost always included a de-identified subject ID, COVID-19 status, age in years and sex. HLA class I and class II types, where available, came from metadata supplied by the sample provider rather than from assay-based typing. Points the paper makes about the study in general: The quantity of clinical and demographic metadata differed by source and by participant and was supplied without curation.

Worth noting for this clone: What antigen it recognizes has not been identified. Germline and junction disagree at one end, which may indicate a read error.

The immunoSEQ Assay, a bias-controlled multiplex PCR, was used to amplify TCRbeta CDR3 regions from genomic DNA. The authors' analysis ran thus. Nucleated cell counts per sample were estimated from amplification of reference gene primers within the assay. To quantify the absolute abundance of each unique TCRbeta CDR3 rearrangement, sequence reads were collapsed and filtered. For each sample, productive Simpson clonality was calculated as the square root of Simpson's diversity index over productive rearrangements. The source is immuneACCESS, and TCRdb retained only in-frame sequences with V and J called. Part of the clones is not carried over; for the studies checked, unresolved V genes explain less than half of this, and the remainder is unexplained. Clone size and the V and J calls come from that table; the DNA yielded D and trimming. A total of some 380,000 clones appear in this sample, approximately 91% of them only once. Around 1.9% of the sample belongs to the ten largest clones.

Enrolling through a virtual design, the prospective study's participants ranged in age from roughly 18 to 95 years and lived across more than 20 United States geographic areas. To assign participants to cohorts, the prospective study relied on clinical history that participants themselves reported in a screening survey and a study questionnaire. In the prospective study, whole blood, serum and a nasopharyngeal or oropharyngeal swab were collected from each participant by mobile phlebotomists. Prospective study participants could optionally give additional blood draws and questionnaires over an approximately 2-month period. Before DNA extraction, blood samples from the prospective study were shipped at room temperature or frozen. This TCR was recovered from a middle-aged woman with acute COVID-19. Sequenced material: PBMCs or T cells enriched from blood (not recorded which).

The CDR3 reads as follows: CASSLGDRKQETQYF. The DNA sequence is as follows: TGCGCCAGCAGTTTGGGCGACAGGAAACAAGAGACCCAGTACTTC. The rearrangement combines TRBV5-1 with TRBJ2-5, with TRBD1 perhaps the D gene, on 6 matching bases. The germline V gene gives CDR1 as SGHRS and CDR2 as YFSETQ. The CDR3 covers 15 residues, taking in both the cysteine and the phenylalanine. Only the CDR3 part of the read is kept: 45 bases, read in frame from the first base.